This paragraph reports one T cell receptor beta chain. The data stem from a study of blood T cell repertoires in COVID-19. Study-wide context: Nucleic acid was either cDNA or gDNA, and it came from T cells, B-cell-depleted T cells, or PBMCs.

Sequencing was performed with immunoSEQ multiplex PCR; in TCRdb, only in-frame clones are kept and a portion is missing. The profile shows around 23,000 clones, 75% to 90% of them singletons. The specimen sequenced was peripheral blood. The clonotype originates from a human donor with acute or convalescent COVID-19. The donor label of this sample is uncertain.

CDR3 coding DNA: TGTGCCAGCAGCTTATACGGCGGGAACACTGAAGCTTTCTTT. Its protein product is CASSLYGGNTEAFF. The V call is TRBV7-2, the J call TRBJ1-1; D uncertain. Germline V gene sequence: CDR1 SGHTA, CDR2 FQGNSA. This CDR3 spans 14 amino acids. The ends were cut back, 2 bases at V and 1 base at J, with 8 bases in the middle.